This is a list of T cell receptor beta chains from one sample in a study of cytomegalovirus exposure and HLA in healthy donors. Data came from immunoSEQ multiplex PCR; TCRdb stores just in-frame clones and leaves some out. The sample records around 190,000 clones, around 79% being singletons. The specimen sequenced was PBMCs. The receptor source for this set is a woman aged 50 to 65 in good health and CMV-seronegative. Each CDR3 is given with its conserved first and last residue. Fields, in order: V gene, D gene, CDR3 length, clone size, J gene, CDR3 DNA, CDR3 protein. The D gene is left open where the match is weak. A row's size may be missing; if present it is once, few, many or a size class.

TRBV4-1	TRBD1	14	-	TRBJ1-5	TGCGCCAGCAGCCAAGGACAGGGGATAGGGCCCCAGCATTTT	CASSQGQGIGPQHF
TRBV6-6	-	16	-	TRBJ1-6	TGTGCCAGCAGTTATCGGGTTCCAGGGGATAATTCACCCCTCCACTTT	CASSYRVPGDNSPLHF
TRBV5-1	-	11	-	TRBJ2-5	TGCGCCAGCAGCGAGCAAGAGACCCAGTACTTC	CASSEQETQYF
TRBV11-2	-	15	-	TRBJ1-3	TGTGCCAGCAGCTTGGAGGGGATCTCTGGAAACACCATATATTTT	CASSLEGISGNTIYF
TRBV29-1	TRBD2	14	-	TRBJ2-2	TGCAGCGTTGTAAGCGGGAGGAACACCGGGGAGCTGTTTTTT	CSVVSGRNTGELFF
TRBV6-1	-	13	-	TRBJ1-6	TGTGCCAGCAGAGAGACAGCTATATCACCCCTCCACTTT	CASRETAISPLHF
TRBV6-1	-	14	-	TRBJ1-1	TGTGCCAGCAGGGAGGAGGGACGTGGGGCGCAAGCTTTCTTT	CASREEGRGAQAFF
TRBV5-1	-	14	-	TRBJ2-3	TGCGCCAGCAGCTACGGAGGACTATCGGATACGCAGTATTTT	CASSYGGLSDTQYF
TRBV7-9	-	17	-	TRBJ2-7	TGTGCCAGCAGCTTTTCCCCGGACTTGCAAAGCTCCTACGAGCAGTACTTC	CASSFSPDLQSSYEQYF
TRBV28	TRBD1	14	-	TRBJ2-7	TGTGCCAGCAGTCCCCGACAGGGGAACTACGAGCAGTACTTC	CASSPRQGNYEQYF
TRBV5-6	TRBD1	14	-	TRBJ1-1	TGTGCCAGCAGCTCCGGGACAGGGGTTACTGAAGCTTTCTTT	CASSSGTGVTEAFF
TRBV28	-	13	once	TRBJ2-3	TGTGCCAGCGGAGTGGGGGGGCCAGATACGCAGTATTTT	CASGVGGPDTQYF
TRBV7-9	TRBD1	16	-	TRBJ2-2	TGTGCCAGCAGCTTTGCCGGGACAGTGAACACCGGGGAGCTGTTTTTT	CASSFAGTVNTGELFF
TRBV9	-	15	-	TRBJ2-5	TGTGCCAGCAGCGTATCGCAGGGGAGGGGAGAGACCCAGTACTTC	CASSVSQGRGETQYF
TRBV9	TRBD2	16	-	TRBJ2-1	TGTGCCAGCAGCGTAAGCGGGGGGGCCTCCTACAATGAGCAGTTCTTC	CASSVSGGASYNEQFF
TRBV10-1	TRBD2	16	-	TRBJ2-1	TGCGCCAGCAGTGAAAGTCTAGCTAGCGGTTACAATGAGCAGTTCTTC	CASSESLASGYNEQFF
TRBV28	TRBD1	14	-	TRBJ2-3	TGTGCCAGCAACACACAGGGGGCGCATGATACGCAGTATTTT	CASNTQGAHDTQYF
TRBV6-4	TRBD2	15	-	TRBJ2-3	TGTGCCAGCAGTGCGTCCCTAGCGGGTGTTGATACGCAGTATTTT	CASSASLAGVDTQYF
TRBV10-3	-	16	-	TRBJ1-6	TGTGCCATCAGTGCACCCACGACACGGTCAAATTCACCCCTCCACTTT	CAISAPTTRSNSPLHF
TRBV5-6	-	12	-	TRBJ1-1	TGTGCCAGCAGCGGAGGGGACACTGAAGCTTTCTTT	CASSGGDTEAFF
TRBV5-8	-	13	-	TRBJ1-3	TGTGCCAGCAGCCAATTTGGGAGATACACCATATATTTT	CASSQFGRYTIYF
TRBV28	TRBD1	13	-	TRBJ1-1	TGTGCCAGCAGTTTCGACAGGGGAACTGAAGCTTTCTTT	CASSFDRGTEAFF
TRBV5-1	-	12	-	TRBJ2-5	TGCGCCAGCAGCTTGGATTCGGAGACCCAGTACTTC	CASSLDSETQYF